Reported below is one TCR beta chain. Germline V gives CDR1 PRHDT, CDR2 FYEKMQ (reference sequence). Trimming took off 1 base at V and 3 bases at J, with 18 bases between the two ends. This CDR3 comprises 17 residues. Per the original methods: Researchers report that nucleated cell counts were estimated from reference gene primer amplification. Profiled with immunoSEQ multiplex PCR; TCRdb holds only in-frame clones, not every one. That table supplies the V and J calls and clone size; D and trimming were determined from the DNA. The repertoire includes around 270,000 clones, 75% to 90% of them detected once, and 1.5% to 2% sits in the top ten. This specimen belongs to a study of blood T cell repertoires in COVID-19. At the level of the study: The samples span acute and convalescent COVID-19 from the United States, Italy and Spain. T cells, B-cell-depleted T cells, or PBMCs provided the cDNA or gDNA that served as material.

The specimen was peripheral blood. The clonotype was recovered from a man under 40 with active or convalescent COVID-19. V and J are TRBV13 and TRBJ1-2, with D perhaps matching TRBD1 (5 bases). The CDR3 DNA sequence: TGTGCCAGCAGCTTAGATCTGGGGCAGGGCCATGACTATGGCTACACCTTC. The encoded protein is CASSLDLGQGHDYGYTF.